This T cell receptor beta chain was documented in a study of blood T cell repertoires in COVID-19. Overall study: The study drew acute and convalescent COVID-19 samples from the United States, Italy and Spain. In each case, the material was cDNA or gDNA derived from T cells, B-cell-depleted T cells, or PBMCs.

Only a few counts were recorded for this clone. V was pared by 0 bases and J by 4 bases, with 10 bases between. The length of the CDR3 is 14 residues. Germline V gives CDR1 GTSNPN, CDR2 SVGIG (reference sequence). Methods used by the authors: Estimated nucleated cell counts came from reference gene primer amplification. Libraries were prepared by immunoSEQ multiplex PCR; TCRdb keeps only in-frame clonotypes and omits some of them. That table is the source of V, J and clone size, and D and trimming were worked out from the DNA. This repertoire shows about 61,000 clones, around 77% found once; its top ten account for about a fifth.

Input material: peripheral blood. The sequence was collected from a man older than 75 with active or convalescent COVID-19. The chain has TRBV30 and TRBJ1-5, with no clear D. The CDR3 protein is CAWSVGAGNQPQHF. In nucleotides, the CDR3 is TGTGCCTGGAGTGTGGGTGCCGGGAATCAGCCCCAGCATTTT.